This is a list of T cell receptor beta chains from one sample in a study of blood T cell repertoires in COVID-19. The repertoire was sequenced with immunoSEQ multiplex PCR; TCRdb's copy has only in-frame clones and lacks some. The sample records about 130,000 clones, approximately 74% being singletons. Sequencing used peripheral blood. The receptors come from an elderly man with COVID-19, enrolled during active disease. The CDR3 runs from the conserved cysteine through the conserved F or W.

j_call cdr3_length v_call cdr3_aa
TRBJ2-7 10 TRBV5-6 CASIPGEQYF
TRBJ1-4 16 TRBV5-4 CASSLNQGRSVEKLFF
TRBJ2-5 14 TRBV5-1 CASKEQGARETQYF
TRBJ2-5 14 TRBV29-1 CSVEGQGSLETQYF
TRBJ2-1 19 TRBV21-1 CASSKPDAIRKQGQDEQFF
TRBJ2-3 13 TRBV19 CATRDRGVDTQYF
TRBJ1-5 16 TRBV6-4 CASRTAGSPLPQPQHF
TRBJ2-3 17 TRBV24-1 CATSDFTGEWSTDTQYF
TRBJ2-5 15 TRBV19 CASSISQGAGETQYF
TRBJ1-2 14 TRBV18 CASSTTGQGDAYTF
TRBJ2-7 15 TRBV11-2 CASSFLAASSYEQYF
TRBJ2-1 16 TRBV11-1 CASSFLGVVSYNEQFF
TRBJ2-1 16 TRBV5-1 CASSLVAGLASGEQFF
TRBJ1-5 13 TRBV2 CASSPEVGQPQHF
TRBJ1-5 15 TRBV6-5 CASSYSPGHNQPQHF
TRBJ1-2 13 TRBV6-6 CASSYSSGGGYTF
TRBJ2-2 18 TRBV7-9 CASSSPLWGRSNTGELFF
TRBJ2-1 14 TRBV9 CASSVGDRDYEQFF
TRBJ1-2 15 TRBV7-9 CASSPEGSGGYGYTF
TRBJ1-5 17 TRBV28 CASSGTLITWSNQPQHF
TRBJ1-5 14 TRBV10-3 CAISESVGSQPQHF
TRBJ1-1 14 TRBV6-5 CASWLTGGYTEAFF
TRBJ1-2 12 TRBV27 CASRGLSYGYTF
TRBJ2-1 15 TRBV28 CASSATAGLFNEQFF
TRBJ1-2 17 TRBV4-3 CASSQDWGTRGVYGYTF
TRBJ1-2 13 TRBV5-4 CASSLGDMLGYTF
TRBJ2-7 14 TRBV6-2/TRBV6-3 CASSYRGGIYEQYF
TRBJ2-5 15 TRBV28 CASSLLSGTLETQYF
TRBJ2-1 15 TRBV7-8 CASSLGTSSYNEQFF
TRBJ2-7 14 TRBV9 CASSPEEKSYEQYF
TRBJ2-1 13 TRBV4-3 CASSQDRFYEQFF
TRBJ1-2 13 TRBV2 CASRRDRGQGYTF
TRBJ1-2 12 TRBV28 CASSLRGYGYTF
TRBJ1-2 11 TRBV29-1 CSVEEKSRYTF
TRBJ2-3 15 TRBV2 CASRKGDRELDTQYF
TRBJ1-1 12 TRBV30 CAWSLETGGAFF
TRBJ1-1 14 TRBV11-1 CASRAGSVNTEAFF
TRBJ2-7 14 TRBV29-1 CSVRVRQGINEQYF
TRBJ2-1 14 TRBV18 CASSPPAGYNEQFF
TRBJ2-1 15 TRBV19 CASSITRGQGVEQFF
TRBJ1-1 13 TRBV7-8 CASSLAGHLEAFF
TRBJ1-2 13 TRBV19 CASTWLGGYGYTF
TRBJ1-1 14 TRBV19 CASSNQGVNTEAFF
TRBJ1-2 12 TRBV7-2 CASSFGFEGYTF
TRBJ1-2 19 TRBV3-1/TRBV3-2 CASSQRWDRGPRYRYGYTF